This paragraph covers one T cell receptor (beta chain) sequence. The junction does not match germline at one end; this may be a read error. The data belong to a study of tumor and adjacent non-tumor tissue in lung cancer. No cell sorting was done before RNA was extracted from the tissue. A modified ARM-PCR protocol with three rounds of nested PCR amplified TCRbeta. TCRdb re-called the multiplex PCR reads with MiXCR, one entry per CDR3 protein. This sample has more than 85,000 distinct CDR3 sequences; roughly 62% occur once, and the top ten carry roughly 15%. Germline assignment: CDR1 SGHAT and CDR2 FQNNGV. The CDR3 loop spans 12 amino acids.

This clonotype originated in a man aged 70-80 years with non-small cell lung cancer. The sequenced material came from lung tumor tissue. This chain joins TRBV11-2 and TRBJ2-5; no clear D. The DNA of the CDR3 is TGCGCCAGCAGCCGGCTCCAAGAGACCCGGTACTTC. It codes for CASSRLQETRYF.